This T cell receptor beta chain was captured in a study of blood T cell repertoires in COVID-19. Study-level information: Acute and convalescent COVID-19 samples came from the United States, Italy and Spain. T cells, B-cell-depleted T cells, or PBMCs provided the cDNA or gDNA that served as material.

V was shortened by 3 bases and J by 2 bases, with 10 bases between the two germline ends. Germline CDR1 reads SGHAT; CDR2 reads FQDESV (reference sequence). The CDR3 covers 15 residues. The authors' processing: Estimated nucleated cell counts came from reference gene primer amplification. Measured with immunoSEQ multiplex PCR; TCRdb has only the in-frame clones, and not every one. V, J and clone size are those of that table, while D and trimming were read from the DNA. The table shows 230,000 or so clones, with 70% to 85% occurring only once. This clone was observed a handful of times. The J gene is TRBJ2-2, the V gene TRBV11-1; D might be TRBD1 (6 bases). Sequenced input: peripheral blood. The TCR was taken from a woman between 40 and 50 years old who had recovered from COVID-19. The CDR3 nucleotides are TGTGCCAGCAGCTTTTCGGGACACAACACCGGGGAGCTGTTTTTT. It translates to CASSFSGHNTGELFF.